The 30 T cell receptor beta chains in this list originate from one sample, sequenced in a study of monozygotic twins with inflammatory bowel disease. From its re-call of the 5' RACE reads, TCRdb lists each CDR3 protein once, without DNA. The listing contains roughly 160,000 distinct CDR3 sequences. Specimen: blood. The receptors derive from a human donor with ulcerative colitis or Crohn's disease, or a healthy co-twin of an affected twin (not recorded which).

V is TRBV4-1 and J is TRBJ2-1; absent DNA, TCRdb's TRBD2 call cannot be checked. In germline, CDR1 is MGHRA, CDR2 YSYEKL. CDR3 length: 16 amino acids. Here the CDR3 reads CASSYREGASYNEQFF.

The CDR3 loop reads CASSLGRGRIQPQHF. The chain links TRBV28 to TRBJ1-5; as DNA is missing, the TRBD1 call by TCRdb cannot be tested. Germline CDR1 reads MDHEN; CDR2 reads SYDVKM. CDR3 length equals 15 residues.

The chain uses TRBV7-9 and TRBJ2-5. The CDR3 runs to 15 residues. Germline lookup yields CDR1 SEHNR and CDR2 FQNEAQ (reference sequence). The CDR3 is CASSSLGVPWETQYF.

The rearrangement uses TRBV5-1 and TRBJ2-1; TCRdb reports TRBD1, a call that lacks DNA to check it against. The CDR3 is made up of 18 amino acids. Looked up from germline, CDR1 is SGHRS and CDR2 is YFSETQ. CDR3 in amino acids: CASSLGPGAESSYNEQFF.

The V and J genes are TRBV6-5 and TRBJ1-2; TCRdb's D call, TRBD1, is unchecked because there is no DNA. This CDR3 is built from 13 residues. Germline-derived CDR1 and CDR2 are MNHEY and SVGAGI. CDR3 region: CASSSQGRYGYTF.

The CDR3 region is CASSSGWPGDENTGELFF. This sequence joins TRBV6-5 and TRBJ2-2; TCRdb reports TRBD1, a call that lacks DNA to check it against. CDR3 length: 18 amino acids. Germline V gives CDR1 MNHEY, CDR2 SVGAGI.

This sequence joins TRBV5-1 and TRBJ1-2; TCRdb indicates TRBD1, and absent DNA this call remains unverified. The CDR3 has 13 residues. The germline V gene encodes CDR1 SGHRS and CDR2 YFSETQ. The CDR3 loop is CASSLRVDYGYTF.

The rearrangement links TRBV5-1 to TRBJ2-7; TCRdb calls TRBD1, which cannot be checked without DNA. CDR1 is SGHRS, CDR2 YFSETQ, per germline. The CDR3 totals 12 residues. The CDR3 protein is CASSTGTDQQYF.

The genes are TRBV7-2 and TRBJ2-1; there is no DNA to check the TCRdb D call of TRBD2. This CDR3 comprises 16 residues. The germline V gene has CDR1 SGHTA and CDR2 FQGNSA. The CDR3 loop is CASSPQTSGRGHEQFF.

The gene calls are TRBV5-1 and TRBJ2-2. There are 15 residues in the CDR3. Per the germline V gene, CDR1 is SGHRS and CDR2 is YFSETQ. The CDR3 loop is CASSGTREDNGELFF.

This chain connects TRBV6-1 to TRBJ2-1; the D gene TCRdb calls, TRBD1, cannot be checked with no DNA. CDR1 is MNHNS and CDR2 is SASEGT in the germline V gene. The length of the CDR3 is 18 residues. The CDR3 loop is CASSELSTGTEFHNEQFF.

J is TRBJ2-6 and V is TRBV4-2; TCRdb lists TRBD1, though no DNA is available to test this call. The CDR3 runs 19 residues. The germline gives CDR1 LGHNA, CDR2 YNFKEQ. CDR3 residues: CASSQPGTGPSSGANVLTF.

This rearrangement joins TRBV5-1 to TRBJ1-1. Germline-derived CDR1 and CDR2 are SGHRS and YFSETQ. The CDR3 has 13 amino acids. The CDR3 spells CASSNEGNTEAFF.

The chain joins TRBV20-1 to TRBJ2-7; TCRdb indicates TRBD2, and absent DNA this call remains unverified. This CDR3 spans 14 amino acids. CDR1 is DFQATT, CDR2 SNEGSKA, per germline (reference sequence). The CDR3 here is CSARVQGPWYEQYF.

V gene TRBV5-1 combines with J gene TRBJ2-7; TCRdb designates TRBD1, a call that cannot be tested without DNA. Germline CDR1 SGHRS, CDR2 YFSETQ. The CDR3 is made up of 15 amino acids. This chain's CDR3 is CASTLGGDGSYEQYF.

CDR3 sequence: CSATSGTGFNEQYF. The chain carries TRBV20-1 and TRBJ2-7; TCRdb calls TRBD1, which cannot be checked without DNA. The CDR3 sequence is 14 residues long. The germline CDR1 and CDR2 sequences are DFQATT and SNEGSKA (reference sequence).

The J gene is TRBJ1-1, the V gene TRBV24-1; TCRdb gives TRBD1 as the D gene, but with no DNA this cannot be confirmed. The CDR3 is 13 residues long. Germline-derived CDR1 and CDR2 are KGHDR and SFDVKD. CDR3 protein: CATGDTMNTEAFF.

This rearrangement joins TRBV28 to TRBJ2-1; TCRdb calls TRBD2, which cannot be checked without DNA. CDR1 and CDR2 (germline): MDHEN, SYDVKM. This CDR3 region has 19 residues. The CDR3 here is CASTATGVRVGGKHNEQFF.

This chain connects TRBV7-9 to TRBJ2-3; the TCRdb D gene call, TRBD1, has no DNA to confirm it. Germline CDR1 is SEHNR and CDR2 is FQNEAQ (reference sequence). The CDR3 extends over 17 amino acids. Here the CDR3 reads CASSQRTGEEFTDTQYF.

The rearrangement joins TRBV7-9 to TRBJ1-1; TCRdb's D call of TRBD1 is untestable without DNA. The CDR3 has 16 residues. Germline V CDR1 and CDR2: SEHNR, FQNEAQ (reference sequence). The CDR3 sequence is CASSPSGQDGSFLAFF.

This rearrangement joins TRBV5-6 to TRBJ2-3; TCRdb proposes TRBD1, but this gene call is untestable without DNA. CDR3 length equals 15 residues. From germline, CDR1 is SGHDT and CDR2 YYEEEE. Here the CDR3 reads CASSHGTSTTDTQYF. Filled out from reference TRBV5-6 and TRBJ2-3, the complete variable domain reads DAGVTQSPTHLIKTRGQQVTLRCSPKSGHDTVSWYQQALGQGPQFIFQYYEEEERQRGNFPDRFSGHQFPNYSSELNVNALLLGDSALYLCASSHGTSTTDTQYFGPGTRLTVL.

This chain joins TRBV6-5 and TRBJ2-2. Germline CDR1 MNHEY, CDR2 SVGAGI. CDR3 size: 14 residues. CDR3 sequence: CASSYSTVPGELFF.

The rearrangement uses TRBV12-5 and TRBJ2-3. Per germline, CDR1 LGHNT and CDR2 FRNRAP. The CDR3 spans 13 residues. CDR3 sequence reads: CASGLDLTDTQYF.

The chain employs TRBV5-1 and TRBJ2-2; as DNA is missing, the TRBD2 call by TCRdb cannot be tested. The germline V gene has CDR1 SGHRS and CDR2 YFSETQ. The length of the CDR3 is 15 residues. The CDR3 sequence is CASSLAVTSAGELFF.

The chain employs TRBV5-4 and TRBJ1-2; TCRdb selects TRBD1, and the lack of DNA leaves this call unchecked. Looked up from germline, CDR1 is SGHNT and CDR2 is YYREEE (reference sequence). This CDR3 spans 13 amino acids. CDR3 sequence reads: CASSRRGIYGYTF.

The chain uses TRBV20-1 and TRBJ1-5; as DNA is missing, the TRBD1 call by TCRdb cannot be tested. The CDR3 extends over 13 amino acids. Germline CDR1 reads DFQATT; CDR2 reads SNEGSKA (reference sequence). CDR3: CSAIRGSNQPQHF.

V and J are TRBV7-9 and TRBJ1-6. CDR3 length: 14 amino acids. Germline CDR1 and CDR2: SEHNR and FQNEAQ (reference sequence). The chain's CDR3 is CASSPRDYRSPLHF.

The genes are TRBV15 and TRBJ2-5; checking the TCRdb D call of TRBD2 is not possible without DNA. CDR1 LNHNV and CDR2 YYDKDF come from the germline V gene (reference sequence). The CDR3 has 16 residues. CDR3 in amino acids: CATSRDLGREWKTQYF.

V gene TRBV20-1 combines with J gene TRBJ1-1; there is no DNA to check the TCRdb D call of TRBD1. The germline gives CDR1 DFQATT, CDR2 SNEGSKA (reference sequence). The CDR3 loop spans 13 amino acids. The CDR3 protein is CSARTARGTEAFF.

The chain employs TRBV5-4 and TRBJ2-3. This CDR3 is built from 16 residues. Per the germline V gene, CDR1 is SGHNT and CDR2 is YYREEE (reference sequence). CDR3 loop: CASSLAPDSSTDTQYF.